This is a list of T cell receptor beta chains from one sample in a study of T cells in Graves' hyperthyroidism and ophthalmopathy. In TCRdb, the multiplex PCR reads were re-called with MiXCR into one record per CDR3 protein. The sample shows 500,000 to 650,000 distinct CDR3 sequences, around 15% of them seen only once. Sequences were obtained from blood. These receptors came from a woman between 35 and 50 years old with Graves' hyperthyroidism. Both conserved end residues are part of each CDR3.

V gene	J gene	CDR3 length	CDR3 protein
TRBV29-1	TRBJ2-1	13	CSVPGGPPPGSFF
TRBV6-2/TRBV6-3	TRBJ2-5	13	CASSYETSGRLYF
TRBV2	TRBJ2-1	16	CASSSGFSGRRNEQFF
TRBV5-1	TRBJ2-7	14	CASSLIEGSYEQYF
TRBV9	TRBJ2-5	14	CASSVAGAQETQYF
TRBV30	TRBJ2-7	14	CAWSAGTASYEQYF
TRBV29-1	TRBJ1-2	13	CSVSPTGTAGYTF
TRBV7-6	TRBJ2-7	17	CASSLIPDRTIPYEQYF
TRBV7-8	TRBJ2-1	19	CASSLVRTGLIGPYNEQFF
TRBV7-3	TRBJ2-7	14	CASSLNPGAYEQYF
TRBV20-1	TRBJ1-3	14	CSARGGSSGNTIYF
TRBV27	TRBJ1-2	13	CASSRTGIYGYTF
TRBV2	TRBJ1-3	15	CASSPETGRVSTIYF
TRBV7-3	TRBJ2-3	15	CASSWLAGHTDTQYF
TRBV4-2	TRBJ2-1	17	CASSPRGGGTGVEEQFF
TRBV5-1	TRBJ1-1	14	CASSLGGLTGEAFF
TRBV6-7	TRBJ2-3	21	CASSYSSSQKMGLPSTDTQYF
TRBV19	TRBJ2-1	21	CASSKPPGLAGKTSSYNEQFF
TRBV19	TRBJ1-2	15	CASSMMTATVHGYTF
TRBV7-2	TRBJ1-1	13	CASSLGGRLEAFF
TRBV6-1	TRBJ1-4	14	CASSPRGWSEKLFF
TRBV7-9	TRBJ2-1	16	CASSLRLAGRDNEQFF
TRBV5-1	TRBJ1-1	14	CASSTETGLTEAFF
TRBV2	TRBJ1-5	15	CASSEVGGSNQPQHF